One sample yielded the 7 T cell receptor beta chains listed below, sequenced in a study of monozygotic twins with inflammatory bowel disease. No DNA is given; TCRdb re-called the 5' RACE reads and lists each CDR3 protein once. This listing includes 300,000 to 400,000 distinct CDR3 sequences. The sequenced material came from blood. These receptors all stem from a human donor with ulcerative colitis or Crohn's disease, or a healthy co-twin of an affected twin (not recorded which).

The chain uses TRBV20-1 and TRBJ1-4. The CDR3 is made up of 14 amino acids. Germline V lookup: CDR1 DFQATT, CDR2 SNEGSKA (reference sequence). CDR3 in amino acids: CSAYTGGAGEKLFF.

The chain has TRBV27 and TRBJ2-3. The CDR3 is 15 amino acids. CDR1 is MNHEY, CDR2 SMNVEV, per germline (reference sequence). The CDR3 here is CASSLSRPDPDAQYF.

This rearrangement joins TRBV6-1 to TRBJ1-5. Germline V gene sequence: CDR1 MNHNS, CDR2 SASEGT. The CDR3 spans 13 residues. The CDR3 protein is CASTPAATQPQHF.

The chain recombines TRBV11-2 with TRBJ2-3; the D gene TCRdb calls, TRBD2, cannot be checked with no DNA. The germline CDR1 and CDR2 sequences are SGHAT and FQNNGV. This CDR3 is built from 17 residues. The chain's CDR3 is CASSLGDYPENTDTQYF.

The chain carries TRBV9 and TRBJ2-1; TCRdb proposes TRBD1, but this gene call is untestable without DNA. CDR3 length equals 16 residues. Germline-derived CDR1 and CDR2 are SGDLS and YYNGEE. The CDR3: CASSVGSGGEWDEQFF.

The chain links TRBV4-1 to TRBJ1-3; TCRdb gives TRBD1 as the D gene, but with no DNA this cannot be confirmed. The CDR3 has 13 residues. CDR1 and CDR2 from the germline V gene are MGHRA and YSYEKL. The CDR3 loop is CASSQAYGATIYF.

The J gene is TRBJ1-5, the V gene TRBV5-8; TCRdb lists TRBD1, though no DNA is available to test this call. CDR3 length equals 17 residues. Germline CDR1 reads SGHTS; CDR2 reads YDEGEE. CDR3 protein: CASGLLGGQGAQQPQHF.